Sequencing of this TCR beta chain was carried out in a study of radiation and T cells in renal cell carcinoma. Sequenced by immunoSEQ multiplex PCR; TCRdb stores in-frame clones only, minus some. The sample lists roughly 130,000 clones, approximately 75% occurring once. Germline loops: CDR1 GTSNPN, CDR2 SVGIG (reference sequence). V gave up 5 bases and J gave up 0 bases, with 10 bases separating them. The CDR3 spans 13 residues. Time point defined: blood 2 weeks post-SBRT. Treatment described: 15 Gy SBRT to primary tumor, nephrectomy 4 weeks later. The receptor was derived from a woman in her sixties with renal cell carcinoma. The chain joins TRBV30 to TRBJ1-1, with D unclear. The source was blood, collected from a patient whose treatment included radiotherapy and nephrectomy. The CDR3 loop reads CAWSQNLNTEAFF. DNA for the CDR3: TGTGCCTGGTCCCAAAATCTGAACACTGAAGCTTTCTTT.